The 27 T cell receptor beta chains below were found in one sample sequenced in a study of breast tumors, draining lymph nodes, adjacent tissues. Via MiXCR, TCRdb re-called the multiplex PCR reads, giving one row per CDR3 protein. The table includes hundreds of thousands of distinct CDR3 sequences, approximately 31% detected once. Axillary draining lymph nodes of breast cancer patients supplied the node samples. Material: axillary lymph node tissue. The source is a female donor with breast cancer. Some clones in this sample may be carry-over from other donors' samples.

This clonotype has at least ten counts. The chain couples TRBV5-6 to TRBJ1-2, with 7 bases lining up with TRBD1. V shed 3 bases and J 4 bases; nucleotides not matched to a gene: 9. Germline V lookup: CDR1 SGHDT, CDR2 YYEEEE. The CDR3 is made up of 15 amino acids. The DNA for the CDR3 is TGTGCCAGCAGCTCCACACAGGGGTTAGTCTATGGCTACACCTTC. Protein product: CASSSTQGLVYGYTF.

The V call is TRBV6-5, the J call TRBJ1-2; TRBD1 matches 8 bases. Germline V gene sequence: CDR1 MNHEY, CDR2 SVGAGI. V was pared by 10 bases and J by 5 bases, with 6 bases of the junction left unmatched. The CDR3 is made up of 12 amino acids. The CDR3, as DNA: TGTGCCACCACCGGGACAGGTTATGGCTACACCTTC. This sequence encodes CATTGTGYGYTF.

This clonotype was counted ten times or more. This chain uses TRBV12-3 or TRBV12-4 with TRBJ2-2; 9 positions agree with TRBD2. This CDR3 region has 17 residues. Germline trimming cut 2 bases from V and 4 bases from J; bases unmatched to any gene: 8. The CDR3 DNA follows: TGTGCCAGCAGTTTACCCCAGACTAGCGGACCCACCGGGGAGCTGTTTTTT. Translated: CASSLPQTSGPTGELFF.

There are many counts of this clonotype. The chain links TRBV7-2 to TRBJ1-4; D might be TRBD1 (6 bases). CDR3 length: 14 residues. Germline V gene sequence: CDR1 SGHTA, CDR2 FQGNSA. V lost 6 bases to trimming and J lost 4 bases, with 12 bases between them. The CDR3 DNA is TGTGCCAGCAGGGACAGACCTCTTAATGAAAAACTGTTTTTT. This translates into CASRDRPLNEKLFF.

The table lists this clonotype with many counts. The chain couples TRBV20-1 to TRBJ1-5; tentative D call: TRBD1 (5 bases). The germline V gene encodes CDR1 DFQATT and CDR2 SNEGSKA (reference sequence). The ends were cut back, 5 bases at V and 2 bases at J, with 10 bases in the middle. The CDR3 has 13 residues. The CDR3 is CSAGHTGNQPQHF. The CDR3 region has the DNA TGCAGTGCTGGACACACGGGCAATCAGCCCCAGCATTTT.

This clonotype has a count of ten or more. This chain links TRBV20-1 with TRBJ1-2; 9 nucleotides align to TRBD1. Germline CDR1 reads DFQATT; CDR2 reads SNEGSKA (reference sequence). This CDR3 contains 16 residues. J lost 0 bases, V lost 6 bases, and 11 bases had no gene match. The CDR3 reads CSAPSGQGSSNYGYTF. For the CDR3, the DNA is TGCAGTGCCCCGTCAGGACAGGGGTCTTCTAACTATGGCTACACCTTC.

This clonotype occurred many times. The genes are TRBV6-1 and TRBJ2-5; a weak D match, TRBD2 (6 bases). This CDR3 is built from 12 residues. Per the germline V gene, CDR1 is MNHNS and CDR2 is SASEGT. V was shortened by 6 bases and J by 6 bases, with 11 bases between the two germline ends. CDR3 sequence: CASSAGRKTQYF. For the CDR3, the DNA is TGTGCCAGCAGCGCAGGGAGGAAGACCCAGTACTTC.

This clonotype has at least ten counts. The chain links TRBV9 to TRBJ2-2, with 8 positions matching TRBD2. The trim removed 2 bases at V and 7 bases at J, leaving 4 bases unmatched. The CDR3 has 14 amino acids. Germline V gives CDR1 SGDLS, CDR2 YYNGEE. The CDR3 coding sequence is TGTGCCAGCAGCGTCGGGAGGGGGATCGGGGAGCTGTTTTTT. The encoded protein is CASSVGRGIGELFF.

The table lists this clonotype with many counts. The chain recombines TRBV7-9 with TRBJ2-1; 8 bases map to TRBD1. The CDR3 consists of 17 residues. V gave up 5 bases and J gave up 9 bases; unmatched junction bases: 18. The germline CDR1 and CDR2 sequences are SEHNR and FQNEAQ (reference sequence). The CDR3 region is CASSPPRGRDGGGEQFF. The CDR3 nucleotides read TGTGCCAGCAGCCCTCCCAGGGGGCGCGATGGAGGGGGTGAGCAGTTCTTC.

Many counts were recorded for this clonotype. V is TRBV19 and J is TRBJ2-7; D not resolved. V lost 8 bases and J lost 4, with 9 bases in between. The CDR3 loop spans 11 amino acids. Germline V lookup: CDR1 LNHDA, CDR2 SQIVND (reference sequence). Written as DNA, the CDR3 is TGTGCCAGTGGGTCGAAGTACGAGCAGTACTTC. Its translation is CASGSKYEQYF.

This chain uses TRBV15 with TRBJ2-7; D not certain. The CDR3 runs to 13 residues. Trimming took off 1 base at V and 3 bases at J, with 7 bases between the two ends. The germline CDR1 and CDR2 sequences are LNHNV and YYDKDF (reference sequence). CDR3 bases: TGTGCCACCAGCAGAGCGGTAGACTACGAGCAGTACTTC. This codes for CATSRAVDYEQYF. The full variable domain, in which reference TRBV15 and TRBJ2-7 provide the parts outside the CDR3, is DAMVIQNPRYQVTQFGKPVTLSCSQTLNHNVMYWYQQKSSQAPKLLFHYYDKDFNNEADTPDNFQSRRPNTSFCFLDIRSPGLGDTAMYLCATSRAVDYEQYFGPGTRLTVT.

Comments on this clonotype: Likely a read error: the CDR3 ends without its conserved phenylalanine or tryptophan. The V gene is TRBV5-1, the J gene TRBJ1-1; no clear D gene. Trimming took off 0 bases at V and 1 base at J, with 4 bases between the two ends. This CDR3 has 13 residues. Germline loops: CDR1 SGHRS, CDR2 YFSETQ. In DNA form, the CDR3 reads TGCGCCAGCAGCTTGGACCCGAACACTGAAGCTTTCTTG. Its protein product is CASSLDPNTEAFL.

Notes on this clonotype: Because it lacks the conserved phenylalanine or tryptophan at the end, this CDR3 is likely a read error. This sequence joins TRBV5-5 and TRBJ1-1; 7 nucleotides match TRBD1. V shed 4 bases and J 7 bases; nucleotides not matched to a gene: 13. In germline, CDR1 is SGHKS, CDR2 YYEKEE (reference sequence). The CDR3 runs 15 residues. The CDR3 DNA reads as TGTGCCAGCAGCGGGGCAGGGGGGGATTTCGGTGAAGCTTTCGTT. Its protein is CASSGAGGDFGEAFV.

As regards this clonotype: Just one base apart from a much larger clone, this may be a read error. The V and J genes are TRBV7-9 and TRBJ1-2, with D possibly being TRBD1 (5 bases). Per germline, CDR1 SEHNR and CDR2 FQNEAQ (reference sequence). The CDR3 is made up of 15 amino acids. The CDR3, as DNA: TGTGCCAGCAGCCCCACGACACCGGGGGACGGTGGCTGCCCCTTC. Translation gives CASSPTTPGDGGCPF.

This clonotype was recorded many times. This rearrangement joins TRBV6-2 or TRBV6-3 to TRBJ1-2, with 7 bases fitting TRBD1. Losses at the gene ends were 6 bases for V and 5 bases for J; bases not matched to a gene: 6. There are 13 residues in the CDR3. Germline CDR1 reads MNHEY; CDR2 reads SVGEGT. The CDR3 DNA sequence: TGTGCCAGCAGAGGGACAGCCCTTTATGGCTACACCTTC. It codes for CASRGTALYGYTF.

V is TRBV12-3 or TRBV12-4 and J is TRBJ1-4; 7 bases agree with TRBD1. The CDR3 has 14 amino acids. Unmatched junction bases numbered 10, after V lost 6 bases and J lost 9 bases. In DNA, the CDR3 is TGTGCCAGCAGCAACCAGGGGGAGATGAAAAAACTGTTTTTT. It specifies CASSNQGEMKKLFF.

At least ten counts were recorded for this clonotype. V usage is TRBV4-1 and J usage is TRBJ2-7; TRBD1 matches at 9 bases. The CDR3 is 15 residues long. Germline V CDR1 and CDR2: MGHRA, YSYEKL. V was clipped by 0 bases and J by 3 bases; unmatched bases: 3. CDR3 in DNA: TGCGCCAGCAGCCAAGATGGACAGGGGCGCTACGAGCAGTACTTC. Translation: CASSQDGQGRYEQYF.

This clonotype was picked up many times. The chain uses TRBV4-3 and TRBJ2-7; D possibly matches TRBD1 or TRBD2 (5 bases each). The CDR3 runs 15 residues. CDR1 is LGHNA, CDR2 YSLEER, per germline. Trimming removed 4 bases from V and 3 bases from J, with 16 bases in between. The CDR3: CASSLGLGVGYEQYF. The CDR3 coding sequence is TGCGCCAGCAGCCTAGGATTGGGGGTGGGCTACGAGCAGTACTTC.

This clonotype was observed at least ten times. This may stem from a read error, because a much larger clone lies one nucleotide away. This chain connects TRBV24-1 to TRBJ2-1; the D is unclear. The germline V gene encodes CDR1 KGHDR and CDR2 SFDVKD. Trimming cost V 2 bases and J 8 bases, with 12 bases left between them. This CDR3 region has 14 residues. The CDR3 coding sequence is TGTGCCACCAGTGATTCCGCCTTGCGCGATGAGCAGTTCTTC. It encodes CATSDSALRDEQFF.

This clonotype was recorded at least ten times. The chain links TRBV7-3 to TRBJ2-1, with 13 bases lining up with TRBD2. The V gene's germline CDR1 is SGHTA and CDR2 FQGTGA. This CDR3 has 17 amino acids. With 5 bases clipped from V and 6 bases from J, the junction kept 10 bases outside the gene matches. This CDR3 reads CASSQRTSGRGSNEQFF. In DNA form, the CDR3 reads TGTGCCAGCAGCCAAAGGACTAGCGGGAGAGGTAGCAATGAGCAGTTCTTC.

The table lists this clonotype with many counts. The rearrangement joins TRBV20-1 to TRBJ1-6, with D tentatively TRBD1 (5 bases). The CDR3 loop spans 13 amino acids. Germline lookup yields CDR1 DFQATT and CDR2 SNEGSKA (reference sequence). V lost 6 bases and J 8 bases, leaving 14 bases between the germline ends. CDR3 sequence (DNA): TGCAGTGCGGGGACCTCCACGGATTCACCCCTCCACTTT. Amino acids: CSAGTSTDSPLHF.

This clonotype was found many times. The rearrangement links TRBV6-5 to TRBJ2-2; D may correspond to TRBD1 or TRBD2 (5 bases each). Deletions cut 0 bases from V and 3 bases from J, with 14 bases between. Per germline, CDR1 MNHEY and CDR2 SVGAGI. The CDR3 contains 17 residues. The DNA of the CDR3 is TGTGCCAGCAGTTACTCGAGGGGACCCGGGGACACCGGGGAGCTGTTTTTT. Protein product: CASSYSRGPGDTGELFF.

This clonotype was observed many times. This chain joins TRBV25-1 and TRBJ1-4; D remains ambiguous. CDR3 size: 12 residues. Germline V gene lookup returns CDR1 MGHDK and CDR2 SYGVNS. V lost 7 bases and J 7 bases, leaving 10 bases between the germline ends. The DNA for the CDR3 is TGTGCCAGCAACAAAGCGGGTGAAAAACTGTTTTTT. Encoded protein: CASNKAGEKLFF.

About this clonotype itself: Being one base from a much bigger clone, this may be a read error. This chain links TRBV6-5 with TRBJ2-5; D uncertain. Germline V gene lookup returns CDR1 MNHEY and CDR2 SVGAGI. This CDR3 spans 12 amino acids. This CDR3 is CASGYADGTQYF. The CDR3, as DNA: TGTGCCAGCGGTTACGCGGATGGGACCCAGTACTTC.

This clonotype was counted many times. The chain employs TRBV7-9 and TRBJ2-1; unclear D gene. CDR3 length: 14 amino acids. V was cut by 4 bases and J by 4 bases, with 11 bases left in between. CDR1 and CDR2 from the germline V gene are SEHNR and FQNEAQ (reference sequence). DNA for the CDR3: TGTGCCAGCAGCTCACAATCAAGATACAATGAGCAGTTCTTC. Translating gives CASSSQSRYNEQFF.

This chain links TRBV2 with TRBJ2-3, with unresolved D. There are 11 residues in the CDR3. V lost 4 bases and J lost 11, with 10 bases in between. Germline V gives CDR1 SNHLY, CDR2 FYNNEI. CDR3 nucleotides: TGTGCCAGCAGTGTCGCGAATGAGCAGTATTTT. Translating it yields CASSVANEQYF.

This clonotype was found many times. The chain joins TRBV5-1 to TRBJ2-1; 12 bases fit TRBD2. The CDR3 is made up of 18 amino acids. Germline V gene lookup returns CDR1 SGHRS and CDR2 YFSETQ. J was trimmed by 9 bases and V by 3 bases; bases with no gene match: 16. The chain's CDR3 is CASSSISPRTSGKGEQFF. CDR3 bases: TGCGCCAGCAGCTCGATCAGCCCCCGGACTAGCGGGAAAGGTGAGCAGTTCTTC. The full variable domain, with the rest looked up from reference TRBV5-1 and TRBJ2-1, is KAGVTQTPRYLIKTRGQQVTLSCSPISGHRSVSWYQQTPGQGLQFLFEYFSETQRNKGNFPGRFSGRQFSNSRSEMNVSTLELGDSALYLCASSSISPRTSGKGEQFFGPGTRLTVL.